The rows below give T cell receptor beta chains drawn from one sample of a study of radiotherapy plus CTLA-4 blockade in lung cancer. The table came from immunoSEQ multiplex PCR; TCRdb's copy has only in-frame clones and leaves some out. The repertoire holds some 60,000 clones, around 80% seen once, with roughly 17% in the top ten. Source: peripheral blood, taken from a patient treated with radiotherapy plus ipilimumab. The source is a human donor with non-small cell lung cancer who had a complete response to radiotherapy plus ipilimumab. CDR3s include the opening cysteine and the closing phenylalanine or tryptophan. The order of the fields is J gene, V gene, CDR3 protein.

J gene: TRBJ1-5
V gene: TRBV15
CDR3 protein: CATSRESYSNQPQHF

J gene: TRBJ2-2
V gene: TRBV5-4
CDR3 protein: CASSRPGQGATGELFF

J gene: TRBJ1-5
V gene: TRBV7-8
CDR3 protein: CASRDDRGRGSNQPQHF

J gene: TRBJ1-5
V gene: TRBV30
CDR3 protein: CAWSKGAVNQPQHF

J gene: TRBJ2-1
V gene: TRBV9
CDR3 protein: CASSVDGGLSYNEQFF

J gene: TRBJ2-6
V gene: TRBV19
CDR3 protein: CATNQRSGANVLTF

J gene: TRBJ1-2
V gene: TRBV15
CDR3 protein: CATSSPQGSYGYTF

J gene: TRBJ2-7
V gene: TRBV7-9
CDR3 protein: CASSLGGRDSYEQYF

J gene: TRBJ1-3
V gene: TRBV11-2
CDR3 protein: CASSAISGNTIYF

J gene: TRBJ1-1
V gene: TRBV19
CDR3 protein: CASSMAGGAEAFF

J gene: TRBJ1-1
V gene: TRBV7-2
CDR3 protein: CASSLQNTEAFF

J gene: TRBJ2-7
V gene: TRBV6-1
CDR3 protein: CASSGQGTFGGSYEQYF

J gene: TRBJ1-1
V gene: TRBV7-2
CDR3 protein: CASSLERVNTEAFF

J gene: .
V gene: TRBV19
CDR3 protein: CASSSVGQGLYEQYF

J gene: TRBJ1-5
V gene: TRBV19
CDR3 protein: CASSKNGQGLGQPQHF

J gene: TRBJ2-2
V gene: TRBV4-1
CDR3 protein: CASSQGTTNTGELFF

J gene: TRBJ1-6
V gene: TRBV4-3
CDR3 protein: CASSQEPSANSPLHF

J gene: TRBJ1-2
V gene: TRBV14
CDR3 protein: CASSRGTGGIYGYTF

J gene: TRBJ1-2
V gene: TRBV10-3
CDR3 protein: CAISEGDGGSYGYTF

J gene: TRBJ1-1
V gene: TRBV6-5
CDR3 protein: CASRAEGLLNTEAFF

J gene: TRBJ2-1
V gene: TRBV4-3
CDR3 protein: CASSQAGGVRNEQFF

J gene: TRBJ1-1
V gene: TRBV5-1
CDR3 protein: CASSSTGRGTEAFF

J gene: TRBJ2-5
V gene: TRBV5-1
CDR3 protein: CASSPRADRGQETQYF

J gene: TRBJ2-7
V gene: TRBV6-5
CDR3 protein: CASSSPGQGAYEQYF

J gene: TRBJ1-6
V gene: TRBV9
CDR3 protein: CASSVAVGGSPLHF

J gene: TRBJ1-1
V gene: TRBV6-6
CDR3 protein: CASGARYTEAFF

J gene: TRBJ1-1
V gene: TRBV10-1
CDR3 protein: CASSEGSHNTEAFF

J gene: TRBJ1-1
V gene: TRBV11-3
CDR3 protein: CASSPRNRGHVSLAFF

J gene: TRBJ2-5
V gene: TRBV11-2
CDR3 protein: CASSSQAIEATQYF

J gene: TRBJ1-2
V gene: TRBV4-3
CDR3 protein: CASSTGQGGFGGYTF

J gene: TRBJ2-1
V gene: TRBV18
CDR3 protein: CASSTTSGAGNEQFF

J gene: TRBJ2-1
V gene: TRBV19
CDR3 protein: CASSIVVGGAHNEQFF

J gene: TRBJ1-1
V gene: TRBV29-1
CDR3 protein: CSVERDTEAFF

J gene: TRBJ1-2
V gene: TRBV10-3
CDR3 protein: CAISVGQGANYGYTF

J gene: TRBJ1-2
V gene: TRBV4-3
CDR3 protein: CASSQVGTGIYGYTF

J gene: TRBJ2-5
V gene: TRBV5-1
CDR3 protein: CASSPRTSGEETQYF

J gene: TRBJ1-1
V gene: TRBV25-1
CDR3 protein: CASSVGQVNTEAFF

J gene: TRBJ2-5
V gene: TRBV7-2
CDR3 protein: CASSPHLGGEETQYF

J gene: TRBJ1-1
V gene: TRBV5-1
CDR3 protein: CASSPFLQGAVTEAFF

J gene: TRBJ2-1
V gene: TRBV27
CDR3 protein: CASSLYTSGSKEEQFF

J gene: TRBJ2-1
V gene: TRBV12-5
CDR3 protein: CASGLVAGLALLDQPKNEQFF

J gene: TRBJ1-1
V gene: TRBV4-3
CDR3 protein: CASSFYRGLSTEAFF